This T cell receptor beta chain was retrieved from a study of molecular identifiers for immune sequencing clone quantification. CDR3 length equals 12 residues. Germline CDR1 GTSNPN, CDR2 SVGIG (reference sequence). Trimming took 8 bases from V and 4 from J, leaving 15 bases between them. A single record per CDR3 protein comes from TCRdb applying MiXCR to the PCR reads. The sample carries about half a million distinct CDR3 sequences, about 25% recorded once. About this clonotype itself: This may come from a read error, since a much larger clone is one base off.

Sequenced: naive CD8+ T cells from blood, with Jurkat cell RNA spiked in. Documented subset: FACS-sorted CD8+CD4-CCR7+CD45RA+ naive T cells. J is TRBJ2-7 and V is TRBV30, with a possible D match to TRBD1 (6 bases). The TCR comes from a human donor in good health. Some libraries in this study had Jurkat cell RNA spiked in. The CDR3 DNA follows: TGTGCCGTCGTCACAGGGAAATACGAGCAGTACTTC. Encoded protein: CAVVTGKYEQYF.